This T cell receptor beta chain was captured by sequencing in a study of post-analysis software for immune sequencing data. The length of the CDR3 is 12 residues. CDR1 and CDR2 (germline): MNHEY, SMNVEV (reference sequence). The germline V and J ends were trimmed by 6 bases and 0 bases, with 6 bases remaining between them. The study's findings and limits: Patients carried several TRBV segments more frequently than controls did, and TRBV5-6, TRBV5-1 and TRBV20-1 were among them. Under the F measure, samples that were prepared in one batch clustered strongly together.

The TCR beta cDNA libraries carried unique molecular identifiers. TCRdb re-derived calls from the PCR reads in MiXCR, one entry per CDR3 protein. This table holds hundreds of thousands of distinct CDR3 sequences, roughly 27% found once. This clonotype occurred many times. Its antigen is unidentified. V is TRBV27 and J is TRBJ2-7; D call uncertain. The source is a girl between 10 and 17 years old with multiple sclerosis. The sequenced material came from blood. The CDR3 protein is CASSFSSYEQYF. CDR3 sequence (DNA): TGTGCCAGCAGCTTTAGCTCCTACGAGCAGTACTTC.